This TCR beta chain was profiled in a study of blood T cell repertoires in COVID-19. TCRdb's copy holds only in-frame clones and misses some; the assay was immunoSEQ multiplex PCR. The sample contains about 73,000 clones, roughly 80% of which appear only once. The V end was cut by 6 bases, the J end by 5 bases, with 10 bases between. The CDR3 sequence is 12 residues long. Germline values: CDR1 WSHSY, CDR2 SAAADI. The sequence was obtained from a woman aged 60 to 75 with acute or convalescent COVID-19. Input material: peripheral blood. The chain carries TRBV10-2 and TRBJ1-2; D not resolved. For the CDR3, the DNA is TGCGCCAGCAGAGACCAACAGTATGGCTACACCTTC. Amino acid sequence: CASRDQQYGYTF.